These 27 T cell receptor beta chains were sequenced from one sample in a study of CD8 T cells in ankylosing spondylitis. One entry per CDR3 protein, called by TCRdb with MiXCR from the 5' RACE reads. This sample has roughly 180,000 distinct CDR3 sequences, with about 9.9% found just once. Material: blood, either unsorted or a sorted T cell fraction (not recorded which). These receptors all come from a male donor with ankylosing spondylitis or in good health (not recorded which).

The chain employs TRBV2 and TRBJ2-2; D unresolved. Germline CDR1 is SNHLY and CDR2 is FYNNEI. Trimming shortened V by 6 bases and J by 6 bases, and 17 bases separated the two germline ends. The CDR3 consists of 15 residues. The CDR3 loop reads CASSGSLHLAGELFF. The CDR3 DNA reads as TGTGCCAGCAGCGGCTCTCTCCACCTCGCCGGGGAGCTGTTTTTT.

The chain combines TRBV5-6 with TRBJ2-7, with TRBD2 matching over 8 bases. There are 15 residues in the CDR3. CDR1 is SGHDT and CDR2 is YYEEEE in the germline V gene. Trimming took 8 bases from V and 1 from J; bases not matched to a gene: 11. The CDR3 protein is CARSPVASGSYEQYF. The CDR3 bases are TGTGCCAGAAGCCCGGTGGCTAGCGGGTCCTACGAGCAGTACTTC.

This clonotype has ten or more counts. The chain is built from TRBV12-3 or TRBV12-4 and TRBJ1-1; maybe TRBD1 (5 bases). With 5 bases removed from V and 3 bases from J, the gap between germline ends came to 16 bases. CDR3 length: 15 amino acids. The CDR3 protein is CASSRQGVGDTEAFF. CDR3 DNA: TGTGCCAGCAGTAGGCAGGGTGTGGGGGACACTGAAGCTTTCTTT.

This clonotype was found a few times. The rearrangement links TRBV18 to TRBJ1-2; D unclear. Per germline, CDR1 KGHSH and CDR2 LQKENI. This CDR3 comprises 15 residues. The V end lost 3 bases, the J end lost 2 bases, and 13 bases lay between the germline ends. The CDR3 DNA reads TGTGCCAGCTCACCCACGTTGGGCGGAAACTATGGCTACACCTTC. It encodes CASSPTLGGNYGYTF.

This clonotype was counted only a few times. The V gene is TRBV12-3 or TRBV12-4, the J gene TRBJ2-3; 8 nucleotides match TRBD2. The CDR3 is made up of 17 amino acids. V trimming: 3 bases; J trimming: 1 base; junction bases outside the gene matches: 9. CDR3 in DNA: TGTGCCAGCAGTTTTTGGGGTAGCGGGAAACGCACAGATACGCAGTATTTT. Its protein is CASSFWGSGKRTDTQYF.

Comments on this clonotype: A read error may be the cause here, since a much bigger clone is one base away. The chain employs TRBV29-1 and TRBJ2-1, with no clear D. The CDR3 length is 13 residues. Germline-derived CDR1 and CDR2 are SQVTM and ANQGSEA. The ends were cut back, 4 bases at V and 9 bases at J, with 16 bases in the middle. CDR3: CSVVAGPHTEQFF. CDR3 bases: TGCAGCGTTGTAGCCGGGCCCCACACTGAGCAGTTCTTC.

This clonotype was seen repeatedly, ten times or more. V gene TRBV5-1 combines with J gene TRBJ2-7; 7 positions match TRBD1. This CDR3 is built from 14 residues. Germline CDR1 and CDR2: SGHRS and YFSETQ. With V trimmed by 4 bases and J by 2 bases, 6 bases remained unmatched. The CDR3 DNA reads TGCGCCAGCAGCCCATCGGGACAGACCTACGAGCAGTACTTC. Translated, it gives CASSPSGQTYEQYF.

Concerning this clonotype: The junction departs from the called germline gene at one end, perhaps through a read error. V is TRBV3-1 and J is TRBJ2-7, with 8 bases matching TRBD2. This CDR3 has 15 residues. Germline V gene sequence: CDR1 LGHDT, CDR2 YNNKEL (reference sequence). DNA for the CDR3: TGTGCCAGCAGCCAGGGTATAGCGGGATCCTGCGAGCAGTACTTC. It is translated as CASSQGIAGSCEQYF.

This clonotype was seen a handful of times. This chain joins TRBV20-1 and TRBJ1-5; 10 bases are a match to TRBD1. Germline CDR1 is DFQATT and CDR2 is SNEGSKA (reference sequence). After removal of 5 bases from V and 0 bases from J, the junction contained 4 bases not matched to a gene. The CDR3 consists of 15 residues. CDR3 region: CSAARTGGSNQPQHF. The CDR3 nucleotides read TGCAGTGCTGCTAGGACAGGGGGTAGCAATCAGCCCCAGCATTTT.

At least ten counts were recorded for this clonotype. The chain joins TRBV5-1 to TRBJ1-1; TRBD1 is a possible D gene (5 bases). V lost 0 bases and J lost 4, with 16 bases in between. The CDR3 consists of 16 residues. Germline V gene data show CDR1 as SGHRS and CDR2 as YFSETQ. This CDR3 reads CASSLEGARSGTEAFF. In DNA, the CDR3 is TGCGCCAGCAGCTTGGAAGGGGCGCGGTCGGGCACTGAAGCTTTCTTT.

This clonotype was detected many times. The J gene is TRBJ1-1, the V gene TRBV10-3, with TRBD1 as a possible D gene (5 bases). CDR3 length: 13 residues. Trimming took 4 bases from V and 1 from J, leaving 7 bases between them. Looked up from germline, CDR1 is ENHRY and CDR2 is SYGVKD. The CDR3 sequence is CAISGTGNTEAFF. The CDR3 nucleotides are TGTGCCATCAGTGGAACAGGGAACACTGAAGCTTTCTTT.

This clonotype was found many times. CDR3 region: CAITTGFQETQYF. CDR3 sequence (DNA): TGTGCCATCACCACAGGGTTCCAAGAGACCCAGTACTTC. This chain joins TRBV10-3 and TRBJ2-5, with a possible D match to TRBD1 (6 bases). There are 13 residues in the CDR3. CDR1 is ENHRY and CDR2 is SYGVKD in the germline V gene. The V end was cut by 7 bases, the J end by 1 base, with 10 bases between.

This clonotype was counted ten times or more. The V gene is TRBV20-1, the J gene TRBJ1-5; D might be TRBD1 (6 bases). V was shortened by 3 bases and J by 1 base, with 16 bases between the two germline ends. The V gene's germline CDR1 is DFQATT and CDR2 SNEGSKA (reference sequence). The CDR3 contains 16 residues. CDR3 protein: CSASPTGRGSNQPQHF. The CDR3 DNA reads TGCAGTGCTAGCCCAACAGGGAGGGGGAGCAATCAGCCCCAGCATTTT.

This clonotype came up many times. The chain couples TRBV6-5 to TRBJ2-7; 8 bases agree with TRBD1. There are 17 residues in the CDR3. The ends lost 0 bases at V and 0 bases at J; junction bases unmatched: 7. Germline loops: CDR1 MNHEY, CDR2 SVGAGI. DNA of the CDR3: TGTGCCAGCAGTTACTCCGTCTCAGGGGGCCTCTCCTACGAGCAGTACTTC. It translates to CASSYSVSGGLSYEQYF.

This clonotype came up many times. The chain employs TRBV10-2 and TRBJ1-1; possibly TRBD1 for D (6 bases). V was trimmed by 1 base and J by 8 bases, leaving 11 bases between them. The CDR3 covers 13 residues. Germline V gene lookup returns CDR1 WSHSY and CDR2 SAAADI. The CDR3 loop reads CASSEFRGQEAFF. The CDR3 nucleotides read TGCGCCAGCAGTGAGTTTAGGGGACAAGAAGCTTTCTTT.

This clonotype was detected many times. This chain connects TRBV5-1 to TRBJ2-1; a weak D match, TRBD2 (6 bases). The CDR3 runs to 17 residues. Looked up from germline, CDR1 is SGHRS and CDR2 is YFSETQ. V lost 2 bases and J 5 bases, leaving 20 bases between the germline ends. CDR3 in DNA: TGCGCCAGCAGCTTCTCGGGGGTAGCCTCCTTTAACAATGAGCAGTTCTTC. Amino acids: CASSFSGVASFNNEQFF.

At least ten counts were recorded for this clonotype. V usage is TRBV4-2 and J usage is TRBJ2-1; 11 bases are shared with TRBD2. With 0 bases clipped from V and 5 bases from J, the junction kept 3 bases outside the gene matches. This CDR3 has 16 residues. In germline, CDR1 is LGHNA, CDR2 YNFKEQ. The CDR3 bases are TGTGCCAGCAGCCAAGACGGGACTAGCGGCCACAATGAGCAGTTCTTC. Translation gives CASSQDGTSGHNEQFF.

There are many counts of this clonotype. The J gene is TRBJ1-2, the V gene TRBV12-3 or TRBV12-4, with TRBD1 identical over 11 bases. The CDR3 consists of 14 residues. V shed 6 bases and J 6 bases; nucleotides not matched to a gene: 6. This CDR3 reads CASRTGTGGDGYTF. The CDR3 nucleotides are TGTGCCAGCAGGACAGGGACAGGGGGTGATGGCTACACCTTC.

There are many counts of this clonotype. The V call is TRBV10-1, the J call TRBJ2-5, with D hard to call. This CDR3 spans 12 amino acids. V was shortened by 7 bases and J by 5 bases, with 11 bases between the two germline ends. CDR1 is WNHNN and CDR2 is SYGVQD in the germline V gene (reference sequence). The CDR3 spells CASKGEVETQYF. CDR3 nucleotide sequence: TGCGCCAGCAAGGGTGAAGTTGAGACCCAGTACTTC.

There are many counts of this clonotype. This chain uses TRBV15 with TRBJ2-1, with D hard to call. V gave up 0 bases and J gave up 8 bases, with 8 bases separating them. The CDR3 is made up of 13 amino acids. CDR1 LNHNV and CDR2 YYDKDF come from the germline V gene (reference sequence). Here the CDR3 reads CATSRDLLDEQFF. DNA for the CDR3: TGTGCCACCAGCAGAGATTTGCTGGATGAGCAGTTCTTC.

This clonotype was picked up many times. The chain couples TRBV20-1 to TRBJ1-1; TRBD1 matches at 9 bases. The CDR3 runs 14 residues. J lost 5 bases, V lost 1 base, and 5 bases had no gene match. CDR1 is DFQATT, CDR2 SNEGSKA, per germline (reference sequence). The CDR3 spells CSARVGQGGTEAFF. CDR3 in DNA: TGCAGTGCTAGAGTGGGACAGGGCGGGACTGAAGCTTTCTTT.

This clonotype was detected many times. This chain connects TRBV5-1 to TRBJ2-3, with TRBD2 identical over 7 bases. The trim removed 6 bases at V and 0 bases at J, leaving 4 bases unmatched. CDR1 SGHRS and CDR2 YFSETQ come from the germline V gene. This CDR3 has 14 amino acids. This CDR3 is CASTLAVSTDTQYF. The CDR3, as DNA: TGCGCCAGCACGCTAGCGGTTAGCACAGATACGCAGTATTTT.

This rearrangement joins TRBV6-1 to TRBJ2-7; the match to TRBD1 covers 8 bases. The germline V gene has CDR1 MNHNS and CDR2 SASEGT. The CDR3 consists of 13 residues. The ends lost 6 bases at V and 1 base at J; junction bases unmatched: 2. CDR3 DNA sequence: TGTGCCAGCAGCGACAGGGGTTCCTACGAGCAGTACTTC. Its protein product is CASSDRGSYEQYF.

This clonotype showed up many times. The chain links TRBV12-3 or TRBV12-4 to TRBJ1-1, with D uncertain. The CDR3 is 12 residues long. V lost 6 bases and J lost 5, with 10 bases in between. The CDR3 DNA is TGTGCCAGCAGCTCCGGTTGGACTGAAGCTTTCTTT. Translating gives CASSSGWTEAFF.

On this clonotype: This could be a read error, since a much larger clone is one nucleotide away. The chain carries TRBV20-1 and TRBJ2-2; D ambiguous. Germline V lookup: CDR1 DFQATT, CDR2 SNEGSKA (reference sequence). The CDR3 has 13 amino acids. CDR3 in amino acids: CSARVLYTEELFF. In nucleotides, the CDR3 is TGCAGTGCTAGAGTGCTTTACACCGAGGAGCTGTTTTTT.

This clonotype was counted many times. The chain joins TRBV9 to TRBJ2-3; 7 positions agree with TRBD2. Losses at the gene ends were 0 bases for V and 6 bases for J; bases not matched to a gene: 4. This CDR3 has 14 amino acids. From germline, CDR1 is SGDLS and CDR2 YYNGEE. The CDR3 DNA reads as TGTGCCAGCAGCGTAGAGACTAGCCGTGATACGCAGTATTTT. Its translation is CASSVETSRDTQYF.

The sample holds many counts of this clonotype. This chain joins TRBV14 and TRBJ1-2; maybe TRBD1 (5 bases). Germline loops: CDR1 SGHDN, CDR2 FVKESK. This CDR3 contains 14 residues. V shed 0 bases and J shed 6 bases, with 11 bases lying between them. The CDR3 DNA reads TGTGCCAGCAGCCAAGACAGGGTGGGGCATGGCTACACCTTC. This codes for CASSQDRVGHGYTF.